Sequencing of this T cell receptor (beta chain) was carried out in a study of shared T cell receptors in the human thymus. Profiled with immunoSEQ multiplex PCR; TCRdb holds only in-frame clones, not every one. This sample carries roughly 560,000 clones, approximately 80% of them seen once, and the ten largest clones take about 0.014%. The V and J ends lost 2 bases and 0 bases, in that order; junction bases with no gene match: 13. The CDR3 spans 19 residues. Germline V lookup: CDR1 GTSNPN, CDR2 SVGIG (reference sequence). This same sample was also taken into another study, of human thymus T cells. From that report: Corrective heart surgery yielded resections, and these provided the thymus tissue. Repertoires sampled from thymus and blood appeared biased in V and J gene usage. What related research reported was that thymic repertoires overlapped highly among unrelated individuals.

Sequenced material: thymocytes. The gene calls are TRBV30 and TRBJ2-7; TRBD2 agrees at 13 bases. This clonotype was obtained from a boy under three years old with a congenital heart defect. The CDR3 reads CAWSPPGLAGKGSSYEQYF. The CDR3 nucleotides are TGTGCCTGGAGTCCCCCGGGACTAGCGGGAAAGGGGAGCTCCTACGAGCAGTACTTC.